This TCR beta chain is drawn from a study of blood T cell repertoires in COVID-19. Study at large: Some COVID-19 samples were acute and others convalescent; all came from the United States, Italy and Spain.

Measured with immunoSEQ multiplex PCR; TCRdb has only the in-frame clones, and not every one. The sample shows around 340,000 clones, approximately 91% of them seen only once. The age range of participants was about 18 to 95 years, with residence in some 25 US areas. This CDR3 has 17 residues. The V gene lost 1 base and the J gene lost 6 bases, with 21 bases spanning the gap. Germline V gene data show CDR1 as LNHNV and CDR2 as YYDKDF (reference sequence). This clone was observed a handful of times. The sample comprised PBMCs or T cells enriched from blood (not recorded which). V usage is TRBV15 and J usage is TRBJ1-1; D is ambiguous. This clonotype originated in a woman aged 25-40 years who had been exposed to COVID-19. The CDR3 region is CATSRASAGAFQPEAFF. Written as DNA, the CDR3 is TGTGCCACCAGCAGAGCTTCGGCAGGCGCGTTTCAACCTGAAGCTTTCTTT.